This section outlines one T cell receptor beta chain sequence together with its context. This clone occurred once. Its antigen remains undetermined. No clone much larger than this one lies a single base away; base qualities are absent. Genomic DNA was extracted from sorted cells for sequencing of the TCRbeta CDR3 region. The immunoSEQ Assay was used to sequence the TCRbeta CDR3 regions. TCRdb took over this immuneACCESS table, retaining in-frame rearrangements with V and J assigned. Such tables are incomplete; in checked studies, under half of the missing clones stem from an unresolved V gene, and the remainder is unexplained. This sample has around 100,000 clones in its table, and approximately 90% of those were observed once. The ten biggest clones cover 0.5% to 0.65% of the sample. This sample is part of a study of OX40 agonist ivuxolimab in advanced cancers. With respect to the entire study: Ivuxolimab was an agonistic, fully human IgG2 monoclonal antibody directed against OX40 (CD134), a costimulatory receptor. Prior anti-PD-1, anti-PD-L1 or anti-CTLA-4 therapy was permitted, and checkpoint inhibitors had been received by roughly 40% of dose-escalation patients. The paper reports the monotherapy dose-escalation portion (N of about 50 patients) of the phase I ivuxolimab trial. Intravenous ivuxolimab was administered to patients every 2 weeks at six dose levels: 0.01, 0.1, 0.3, 1.5, 3 and 10 mg/kg. The purpose of peripheral TCRbeta sequencing was to test whether ivuxolimab changed TCR sequence diversity and led to clonal T-cell expansion. Three dose-escalation patients achieved partial responses, one with hepatocellular carcinoma and two with cutaneous melanoma. In the dose-escalation cohort, around four fifths of patients were male, and the mean age was approximately 64 years, with a range of roughly 20 to 85. Among the approximately 50 dose-escalation patients, around 20 had hepatocellular carcinoma, approximately 15 melanoma, 9 renal cell carcinoma and 9 head and neck cancer. The paper as a whole reports these results and caveats: At doses from 0.1 to 3.0 mg/kg, clonal expansion was seen in both CD4+ and CD8+ blood T cells between baseline and week 6. The antigen specificity of the peripheral T cells that underwent clonal expansion was not determined. In the 0.1-3.0 mg/kg groups, partial responders had among the lowest normalized peripheral clonal expansion, particularly in CD8+ T cells. Low levels of normalized T-cell clonal expansion were also seen in some nonresponding patients. On average, CD8+ T cells showed more expanded clones than CD4+ T cells after ivuxolimab.

The trial excluded patients who had a history of autoimmune disease or were on systemic immunosuppression. Peripheral blood for TCR sequencing was drawn from every dose cohort at baseline, at cycle 4 day 1 and at cycle 7 day 1. The samples were taken from a phase I, first-in-human, multicenter, open-label dose-escalation trial of ivuxolimab. Adults with locally advanced or metastatic melanoma, renal cell, hepatocellular, or head and neck squamous cell carcinoma were enrolled in the trial. Before TCR sequencing, CD4+ T cells and CD8+ T cells were sorted from peripheral blood as separate populations. CDR1 SGHTA and CDR2 FQGNSA are derived from the germline V gene. At the junction V is shortened by 5 bases and J by 5 bases; bases outside the gene matches: 6. The cysteine opens and the phenylalanine closes a CDR3 of 15 amino acids. Solely the CDR3 DNA is kept, with 45 bases framed from the first base.

The sequence was obtained from an adult with an advanced solid tumor such as melanoma, head and neck, liver or kidney cancer. This sequence uses TRBV7-2 and TRBJ2-5; TRBD2 aligns with 12 central bases. The input for sequencing was CD4+ or CD8+ T cells sorted from blood, taken in a trial of the OX40 agonist ivuxolimab. CDR3 region: CASSRRLAGDETQYF. In nucleotide form, the sequence is TGTGCCAGCAGCCGTAGACTAGCGGGAGATGAGACCCAGTACTTC. With all but the CDR3 taken from the reference TRBV7-2 and TRBJ2-5 genes, the full variable domain is: GAGVSQSPSNKVTEKGKDVELRCDPISGHTALYWYRQSLGQGLEFLIYFQGNSAPDKSGLPSDRFSAERTGGSVSTLTIQRTQQEDSAVYLCASSRRLAGDETQYFGPGTRLLVL.